This record concerns one T cell receptor beta chain sequence. The antigen remains undetermined. The data derive from a study of T cell responses to AZD1222 COVID-19 vaccine. Study results and limitations: The CD4 TCRs associated with vaccination extended across spike and predominated at 160-218 and 743-854. The donor cohort was predominantly white British with a female majority, and clonal diversity may have been underestimated.

The ends were cut back, 5 bases at V and 0 bases at J, with 11 bases in the middle. Germline V lookup: CDR1 LNHDA, CDR2 SQIVND (reference sequence). The length of the CDR3 is 14 residues. Repertoires were generated with immunoSEQ multiplex PCR, while TCRdb's copy carries only in-frame clones and drops some. The sample holds roughly 200,000 clones, 85% to 95% seen once. This chain joins TRBV19 and TRBJ2-7; D gene uncertain. The receptor's source is an adult who received the MenACWY meningococcal vaccine as a control. This specimen consisted of peripheral blood, obtained 28 days after the second dose of the MenACWY control vaccine. CDR3 nucleotide sequence: TGTGCCAGTAGTCGCCAACCCAGCTCCTACGAGCAGTACTTC. Residues: CASSRQPSSYEQYF.